A selection of T cell receptor beta chains follows, all from one sample in a study of PD-1 blockade in classical Hodgkin lymphoma. Here immunoSEQ multiplex PCR was the method, and the copy in TCRdb shows in-frame clones only, minus some. The table shows 10,000 to 15,000 clones, with around 75% occurring only once. The sequenced sample was peripheral blood mononuclear cells (PBMCs), obtained at baseline. These receptors originate from a human donor with classical Hodgkin lymphoma. Each CDR3 is given with its conserved first and last residue. A D gene is named only where the DNA matches it firmly. Size values are once, few and many counts, or a class for expanded clones, and some rows have none.

v_gene	d_gene	j_gene	abundance	len	CDR3aa	CDR3nt
TRBV7-8	NA	TRBJ2-3	NA	12	CASSWPTDTQYF	TGTGCCAGCAGTTGGCCGACAGATACGCAGTATTTT
TRBV5-1	NA	TRBJ1-1	NA	14	CASSLDGLNTEAFF	TGCGCCAGCAGCTTGGACGGTTTGAACACTGAAGCTTTCTTT
TRBV6-5	NA	TRBJ2-1	NA	14	CASSLTGGNNEQFF	TGTGCCAGCAGTTTGACAGGAGGGAACAATGAGCAGTTCTTC
TRBV27	NA	TRBJ2-3	NA	13	CASRLTGGDTQYF	TGTGCCAGCAGATTGACTGGAGGGGATACGCAGTATTTT
TRBV6-7	NA	TRBJ1-2	NA	12	CASSYWDVGYTF	TGTGCCAGCAGTTATTGGGATGTTGGCTACACCTTC
TRBV6-1	TRBD2	TRBJ2-3	NA	17	CASSELLAGGLGDTQYF	TGTGCCAGCAGTGAACTTCTAGCGGGTGGACTGGGGGATACGCAGTATTTT
TRBV15	TRBD2	TRBJ2-1	once	14	CATSRDLADNEQFF	TGTGCCACCAGCAGAGATCTAGCGGACAATGAGCAGTTCTTC
TRBV16	NA	TRBJ2-6	once	16	CASSQSRNSGANVLTF	TGTGCCAGCAGCCAATCACGGAACTCTGGGGCCAACGTCCTGACTTTC
TRBV10-3	NA	TRBJ2-3	NA	12	CAISAGTDTQYF	TGTGCCATCAGTGCGGGCACAGATACGCAGTATTTT
TRBV28	TRBD2	TRBJ2-3	NA	14	CASSLAGGMDTQYF	TGTGCCAGCAGTTTAGCGGGAGGAATGGATACGCAGTATTTT
TRBV19	NA	TRBJ2-1	NA	15	CASSITGITYNEQFF	TGTGCCAGTAGTATAACCGGGATAACCTACAATGAGCAGTTCTTC
TRBV9	TRBD2	TRBJ2-3	NA	13	CASSRGGFDTQYF	TGTGCCAGCAGCCGGGGGGGTTTTGATACGCAGTATTTT
TRBV7-9	NA	TRBJ1-1	NA	13	CASSFGGNTEAFF	TGTGCCAGCAGCTTCGGGGGGAACACTGAAGCTTTCTTT
TRBV7-6	TRBD2	TRBJ2-5	NA	17	CASSPRTSGADGETQYF	TGTGCCAGCAGCCCCCGGACTAGCGGGGCGGACGGGGAGACCCAGTACTTC
TRBV5-1	TRBD1	TRBJ2-1	NA	14	CASSRTGGWNEQFF	TGCGCCAGCAGCCGGACAGGGGGCTGGAATGAGCAGTTCTTC
TRBV7-9	NA	TRBJ2-7	NA	12	CASTVGSYEQYF	TGTGCCAGCACCGTAGGATCCTACGAGCAGTACTTC
TRBV7-9	TRBD2	TRBJ2-3	NA	16	CASRVVAGALSGTQYF	TGTGCCAGCAGAGTAGTAGCGGGAGCGCTGAGTGGTACGCAGTATTTT
TRBV11-2	NA	TRBJ1-1	NA	16	CASSLVGGAVNTEAFF	TGTGCCAGCAGCTTAGTTGGGGGGGCGGTGAACACTGAAGCTTTCTTT
TRBV28	TRBD1	TRBJ2-7	NA	16	CASSPISSGQFYEQYF	TGTGCCAGCAGTCCAATCTCATCGGGACAGTTCTACGAGCAGTACTTC
TRBV5-1	NA	TRBJ2-1	NA	15	CASSVSGTDYNEQFF	TGCGCCAGCAGCGTCAGCGGGACAGATTACAATGAGCAGTTCTTC
TRBV28	NA	TRBJ2-2	NA	15	CASSFWVGSTGELFF	TGTGCCAGCAGTTTTTGGGTGGGGAGCACCGGGGAGCTGTTTTTT
TRBV5-5	TRBD1	TRBJ1-1	NA	15	CASSLPLGQDTEAFF	TGTGCCAGCAGCTTACCATTAGGACAGGATACTGAAGCTTTCTTT
TRBV6-6	NA	TRBJ1-5	few	15	CASSYTGEWNQPQHF	TGTGCCAGCAGTTATACGGGGGAATGGAATCAGCCCCAGCATTTT
TRBV11-3	NA	TRBJ2-6	NA	18	CASSKGPMGAPGANVLTF	TGTGCCAGCAGCAAAGGGCCGATGGGGGCACCTGGGGCCAACGTCCTGACTTTC
TRBV28	NA	TRBJ2-4	NA	14	CASSVGRAKNIQYF	TGTGCCAGCAGCGTCGGCCGGGCCAAAAACATTCAGTACTTC
TRBV6-5	NA	TRBJ2-7	NA	13	CASSWDGFYEQYF	TGTGCCAGCAGTTGGGACGGCTTCTACGAGCAGTACTTC
TRBV5-1	NA	TRBJ2-4	NA	14	CASSPTVAKNIQYF	TGCGCCAGCAGCCCCACCGTAGCCAAAAACATTCAGTACTTC
TRBV6-6	NA	TRBJ2-1	NA	13	CASSLFTNNEQFF	TGTGCCAGCAGTTTATTCACAAACAATGAGCAGTTCTTC
TRBV5-4	NA	TRBJ2-3	NA	13	CASSLFGADTQYF	TGTGCCAGCAGCTTGTTTGGGGCAGATACGCAGTATTTT
TRBV5-1	NA	TRBJ2-1	NA	12	CASSLGRGEQFF	TGCGCCAGCAGCTTGGGCCGGGGTGAGCAGTTCTTC
TRBV10-3	NA	TRBJ2-1	NA	18	CAISESRGFTGSYNEQFF	TGTGCCATCAGTGAGTCGAGGGGATTTACTGGTTCCTACAATGAGCAGTTCTTC
TRBV20-1	NA	TRBJ1-2	NA	11	CSAGAAEDYTF	TGCAGTGCCGGCGCAGCAGAGGACTACACCTTC
TRBV28	NA	TRBJ2-4	NA	14	CASSFGGTKNIQYF	TGTGCCAGCAGTTTTGGGGGGACAAAAAACATTCAGTACTTC
TRBV5-1	NA	TRBJ2-3	NA	15	CASSSRDSGGNTQYF	TGCGCCAGCAGCTCCCGGGACAGTGGGGGGAATACGCAGTATTTT
TRBV30	TRBD1	TRBJ2-2	NA	13	CAWRTGDTGELFF	TGTGCCTGGAGGACAGGGGACACCGGGGAGCTGTTTTTT
TRBV14	NA	TRBJ1-2	NA	13	CASSQDRLGGYTF	TGTGCCAGCAGCCAAGATCGCCTCGGGGGCTACACCTTC
TRBV6-1	TRBD1	TRBJ2-7	NA	14	CASSEVGQGYEQYF	TGTGCCAGCAGTGAAGTGGGACAGGGCTACGAGCAGTACTTC
TRBV7-3	TRBD2	TRBJ2-2	NA	17	CASSLGAGGPGTGELFF	TGTGCCAGCAGCTTAGGCGCGGGAGGGCCCGGCACCGGGGAGCTGTTTTTT
TRBV10-2	NA	TRBJ2-1	few	16	CASNRGWGSSYNEQFF	TGCGCCAGCAACCGCGGTTGGGGAAGCTCCTACAATGAGCAGTTCTTC
TRBV19	NA	TRBJ2-7	NA	12	CASSLSGMEQYF	TGTGCCAGTAGCCTCTCCGGGATGGAGCAGTACTTC
TRBV27	NA	TRBJ2-2	NA	11	CASRAAGELFF	TGTGCCAGCAGGGCGGCCGGGGAGCTGTTTTTT
TRBV28	NA	TRBJ2-7	NA	13	CASSSPGRNEQYF	TGTGCCAGCAGTTCCCCCGGGAGAAACGAGCAGTACTTC
TRBV5-1	TRBD1	TRBJ2-7	NA	15	CASSLVGQSSYEQYF	TGCGCCAGCAGCCTGGTGGGACAGAGCTCCTACGAGCAGTACTTC
TRBV6-1	NA	TRBJ1-5	NA	12	CASSEMGQPQHF	TGTGCCAGCAGTGAAATGGGGCAGCCCCAGCATTTT
TRBV11-3	NA	TRBJ2-1	NA	13	CASSLDGLNEQFF	TGTGCCAGCAGCTTAGACGGGCTCAATGAGCAGTTCTTC
TRBV29-1	NA	TRBJ2-1	NA	15	CSALTGQGLNNEQFF	TGCAGCGCCCTCACGGGGCAGGGTTTGAACAATGAGCAGTTCTTC
TRBV7-9	NA	TRBJ2-1	NA	11	CASSQTNEQFF	TGTGCCAGCAGCCAAACGAATGAGCAGTTCTTC
TRBV5-5	NA	TRBJ2-7	NA	12	CASSWDSGEQYF	TGTGCCAGCAGCTGGGACTCAGGCGAGCAGTACTTC
TRBV5-6	NA	TRBJ2-7	NA	14	CASSFGGPDYEQYF	TGTGCCAGCAGCTTTGGCGGACCCGACTACGAGCAGTACTTC
TRBV9	TRBD1	TRBJ2-7	medium-sized	16	CASSLRPGQGIYEQYF	TGTGCCAGCAGCCTCCGACCGGGACAGGGCATCTACGAGCAGTACTTC